Included here is one T cell receptor beta chain sequence, with context. Its antigen is currently unknown. This entry is derived from a study of cytomegalovirus exposure and HLA in healthy donors. Study-level points and caveats: First-cohort TCR clusters tended to co-occur in the roughly 130 validation repertoires, a later analysis found. It was 150 to 200 TCR beta chains that were listed as cytomegalovirus-associated.

The length of the CDR3 is 17 residues. Germline V gene lookup returns CDR1 SGHDT and CDR2 YYEEEE. V was pared by 4 bases and J by 2 bases, with 21 bases between. Libraries were prepared by immunoSEQ multiplex PCR; TCRdb keeps only in-frame clonotypes and omits some of them. The table shows approximately 46,000 clones, with about 90% occurring only once. Donors came from a validation cohort of about 120 subjects, distinct from the first 666-subject cohort. This chain uses TRBV5-6 with TRBJ1-1; possibly TRBD1 for D (6 bases). Sequenced material: PBMCs. The clonotype originates from a man aged 18 to 29 in good health and CMV-seronegative. DNA for the CDR3: TGTGCCAGCAGCCCCGACCTGGGGGCAGCTCCTAACACTGAAGCTTTCTTT. It specifies CASSPDLGAAPNTEAFF. Using reference TRBV5-6 and TRBJ1-1 for the parts outside the CDR3, the full variable domain is DAGVTQSPTHLIKTRGQQVTLRCSPKSGHDTVSWYQQALGQGPQFIFQYYEEEERQRGNFPDRFSGHQFPNYSSELNVNALLLGDSALYLCASSPDLGAAPNTEAFFGQGTRLTVV.